The subject of this entry is one TCR beta chain. Its antigen is still unknown. This sample was included in a study of cytomegalovirus exposure and HLA in healthy donors. Overall study: The study's early data release held roughly 90 million unique TCRs from HLA-typed donors.

The germline V gene encodes CDR1 GTSNPN and CDR2 SVGIG (reference sequence). Trimming removed 2 bases from V and 4 bases from J, with 17 bases in between. There are 15 residues in the CDR3. Despite likely unrecorded immune exposures, the donors were nominally healthy at the time of sampling. Overall study results and limits: Many donors shared some public TCRs, even though most TCR sequences were rare. What TCR beta sequences reportedly achieved was accurate prediction of HLA-A and HLA-B alleles in most subjects.

The PCR used 60 Vbeta and 13 Jbeta primers. Sequencing was performed with immunoSEQ multiplex PCR; in TCRdb, only in-frame clones are kept and a portion is missing. The sample gives approximately 190,000 clones, more than 65% of which show up once; 3.8% is in the top ten. The source is a man aged 50 to 60 in good health and CMV-seronegative. The material sequenced was PBMCs. The chain has TRBV30 and TRBJ2-5; possible D gene TRBD2, 6 bases. The CDR3, as DNA: TGTGCCTGGAGTTCCCCACTAGCTGTGTCAGAGACCCAGTACTTC. It is translated as CAWSSPLAVSETQYF.